This T cell receptor beta chain was profiled in a study of Ad26.COV2.S vaccination and SARS-CoV-2 variants. Study findings and constraints: The placebo group had lower spike-specific TCR breadth than the vaccine recipients did.

Profiling relied on immunoSEQ multiplex PCR, and the TCRdb table lists in-frame clones only, not all of them. This sample has 350,000 to 400,000 clones; around 85% occur once, and the top ten carry roughly 3.5%. CDR1 and CDR2 (germline): MNHEY, SVGAGI. V lost 6 bases and J lost 5, with 13 bases in between. The CDR3 totals 14 residues. In the case of this clone: The antigen is unknown.

Regarding treatment: some 20 received Ad26.COV2.S at low or high dose, single or two shots; 5 received placebo; per-sample allocation not given. Collection of samples fell on day 63 after the first vaccine or placebo injection. An Ad26 vector expressing Wuhan-strain SARS-CoV-2 spike served as the vaccine. The material sequenced was peripheral blood, taken in a trial of Ad26.COV2.S vaccine versus placebo. The gene calls are TRBV6-5 and TRBJ1-4, with D tentatively TRBD1 (6 bases). This TCR derives from a person aged 18-65 years who received the Ad26.COV2.S COVID-19 vaccine or a placebo. CDR3 DNA sequence: TGTGCCAGCAGCCAAGGACAGATCAATGAAAAACTGTTTTTT. It codes for CASSQGQINEKLFF.